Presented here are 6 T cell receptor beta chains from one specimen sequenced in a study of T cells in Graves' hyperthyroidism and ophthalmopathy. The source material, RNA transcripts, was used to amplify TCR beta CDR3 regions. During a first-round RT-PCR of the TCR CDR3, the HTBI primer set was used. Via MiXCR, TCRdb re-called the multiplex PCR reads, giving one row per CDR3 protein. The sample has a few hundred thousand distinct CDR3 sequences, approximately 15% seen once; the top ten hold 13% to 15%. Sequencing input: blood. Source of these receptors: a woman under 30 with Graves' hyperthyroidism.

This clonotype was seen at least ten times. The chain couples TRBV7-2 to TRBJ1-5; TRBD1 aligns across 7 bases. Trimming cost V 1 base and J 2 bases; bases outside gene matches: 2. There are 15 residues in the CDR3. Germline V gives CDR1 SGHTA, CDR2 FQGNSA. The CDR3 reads CASSLEGQRNQPQHF. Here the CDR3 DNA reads TGTGCCAGCAGCTTAGAGGGACAGCGCAATCAGCCCCAGCATTTT.

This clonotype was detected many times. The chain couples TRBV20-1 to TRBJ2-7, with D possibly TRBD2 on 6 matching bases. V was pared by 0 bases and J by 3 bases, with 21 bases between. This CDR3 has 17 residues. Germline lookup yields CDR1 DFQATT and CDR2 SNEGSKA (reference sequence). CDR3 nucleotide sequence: TGCAGTGCTAGAGACAAATCACCCCGGGACTTTCGCTACGAGCAGTACTTC. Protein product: CSARDKSPRDFRYEQYF.

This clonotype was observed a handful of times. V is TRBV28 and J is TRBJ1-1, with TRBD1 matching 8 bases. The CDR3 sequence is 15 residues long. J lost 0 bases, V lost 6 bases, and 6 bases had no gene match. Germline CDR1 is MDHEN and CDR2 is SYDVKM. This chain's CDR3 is CASSPRQGLNTEAFF. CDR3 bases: TGTGCCAGCAGCCCTCGACAGGGGTTGAACACTGAAGCTTTCTTT.

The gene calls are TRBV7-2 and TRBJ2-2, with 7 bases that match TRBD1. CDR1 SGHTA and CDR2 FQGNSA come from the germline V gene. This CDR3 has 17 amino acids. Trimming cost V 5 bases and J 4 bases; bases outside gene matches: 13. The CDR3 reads CASSPRQGIGATGELFF. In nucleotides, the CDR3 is TGTGCCAGCAGCCCCCGACAGGGCATAGGGGCCACCGGGGAGCTGTTTTTT.

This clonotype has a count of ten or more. DNA for the CDR3: TGCGCCAGCAGCCGGCTGAGAGGGGCATCTAATTCACCCCTCCACTTT. Its protein product is CASSRLRGASNSPLHF. The chain employs TRBV5-1 and TRBJ1-6; tentatively, D is TRBD1 (5 bases). Trimming took 4 bases from V and 6 from J, leaving 17 bases between them. The CDR3 totals 16 residues. Germline V gene lookup returns CDR1 SGHRS and CDR2 YFSETQ.

The CDR3 nucleotides read TGCAGTGCTTCGATTGGGACAAGGGAAGGGGAGATGCGGTTTTTT. Its protein is CSASIGTREGEMRFF. The J gene is TRBJ2-2, the V gene TRBV20-1; D possibly corresponds to TRBD1 (6 bases). CDR3 length: 15 amino acids. CDR1 is DFQATT, CDR2 SNEGSKA, per germline (reference sequence). V lost 5 bases and J lost 16, with 29 bases in between.